The 30 T cell receptor beta chains given below trace back to one sample, sequenced in a study of blood T cell repertoires in COVID-19. Here immunoSEQ multiplex PCR was the method, and the copy in TCRdb shows in-frame clones only, minus some. In the table there are about 130,000 clones, approximately 89% of which are singletons. Sequenced input: peripheral blood. The origin of the receptors is a woman aged 80 or over with COVID-19, enrolled during active disease.

The DNA for the CDR3 is TGTGCTAGTGGTTTGACGGGGACTAGCGGGAGAAGGTACAATGAGCAGTTCTTC. It encodes CASGLTGTSGRRYNEQFF. This chain links TRBV12-5 with TRBJ2-1; 14 bases agree with TRBD2. CDR1 is LGHNT and CDR2 is FRNRAP in the germline V gene. V gave up 2 bases and J gave up 4 bases; unmatched junction bases: 7. The CDR3 loop spans 18 amino acids.

This chain connects TRBV14 to TRBJ1-4; D might be TRBD1 (5 bases). There are 14 residues in the CDR3. V was shortened by 4 bases and J by 8 bases, with 14 bases between the two germline ends. Germline V gene sequence: CDR1 SGHDN, CDR2 FVKESK. The CDR3 DNA follows: TGTGCCAGCAGCCCATTGCCCCGGGGGGAAAAACTGTTTTTT. The encoded protein is CASSPLPRGEKLFF. Drawing the rest from reference TRBV14 and TRBJ1-4, the complete variable domain is EAGVTQFPSHSVIEKGQTVTLRCDPISGHDNLYWYRRVMGKEIKFLLHFVKESKQDESGMPNNRFLAERTGGTYSTLKVQPAELEDSGVYFCASSPLPRGEKLFFGSGTQLSVL.

The chain couples TRBV11-1 to TRBJ2-7; possibly TRBD2 for D (6 bases). The V and J ends lost 3 bases and 2 bases respectively, with 8 bases between them. The CDR3 consists of 13 residues. Germline V gene data show CDR1 as SGHAT and CDR2 as FQDESV (reference sequence). The DNA of the CDR3 is TGTGCCAGCAGCTTCGGCGGGACCTACGAGCAGTACTTC. Its translation is CASSFGGTYEQYF. Full variable domain (outside the CDR3, taken from reference TRBV11-1 and TRBJ2-7): EAEVAQSPRYKITEKSQAVAFWCDPISGHATLYWYRQILGQGPELLVQFQDESVVDDSQLPKDRFSAERLKGVDSTLKIQPAELGDSAMYLCASSFGGTYEQYFGPGTRLTVT.

The chain has TRBV6-5 and TRBJ2-7; the D gene is possibly TRBD2 (6 bases). The CDR3 length is 15 residues. V gave up 6 bases and J gave up 3 bases, with 18 bases separating them. Germline CDR1 is MNHEY and CDR2 is SVGAGI. CDR3 DNA sequence: TGTGCCAGCAGACTAGCCCGAAACGTTCACTACGAGCAGTACTTC. It encodes CASRLARNVHYEQYF.

Notes on this clone: One end of the junction varies from germline; a read error may be responsible. The chain couples TRBV5-1 to TRBJ1-4; 8 nucleotides line up with TRBD1. CDR3 size: 14 residues. Per the germline V gene, CDR1 is SGHRS and CDR2 is YFSETQ. The CDR3 DNA follows: TGCGCCAGTAGCTCAGGGGGCGCGAACGAAAAACTGTTTTTT. The encoded protein is CASSSGGANEKLFF.

The V call is TRBV18, the J call TRBJ1-4; maybe TRBD1 (5 bases). Germline values: CDR1 KGHSH, CDR2 LQKENI. This CDR3 contains 14 residues. V lost 3 bases to trimming and J lost 7 bases, with 12 bases between them. The CDR3 DNA follows: TGTGCCAGCTCACCCCAGGGCTTCGGTGAAAAACTGTTTTTT. Translation: CASSPQGFGEKLFF.

This chain uses TRBV4-1 with TRBJ1-5; 9 bases align to TRBD1. The ends lost 2 bases at V and 4 bases at J; junction bases unmatched: 9. The CDR3 runs 17 residues. The germline CDR1 and CDR2 sequences are MGHRA and YSYEKL. CDR3 residues: CASSQLWTGEGNQPQHF. CDR3 nucleotide sequence: TGCGCCAGCAGCCAATTATGGACAGGGGAGGGTAATCAGCCCCAGCATTTT.

In its sample, this clone was seen many times. The genes are TRBV28 and TRBJ2-7; 10 bases are shared with TRBD1. Germline V gene sequence: CDR1 MDHEN, CDR2 SYDVKM. CDR3 length: 15 amino acids. V trimming: 0 bases; J trimming: 7 bases; junction bases outside the gene matches: 6. In DNA form, the CDR3 reads TGTGCCAGCAGTTTATGGGAGACAGGGGGCGGTGAGCAGTACTTC. As protein: CASSLWETGGGEQYF.

V and J are TRBV24-1 and TRBJ2-1; 16 nucleotides line up with TRBD2. The CDR3 is made up of 17 amino acids. The germline V gene encodes CDR1 KGHDR and CDR2 SFDVKD. Trimming at V came to 3 bases and at J to 7 bases, leaving 5 bases not matched to a gene. Written as DNA, the CDR3 is TGTGCCACCAGTGATACGGGACTAGCGGGAGGGAAAAATGAGCAGTTCTTC. It specifies CATSDTGLAGGKNEQFF.

V usage is TRBV11-2 and J usage is TRBJ2-5, with TRBD1 identical over 7 bases. Looked up from germline, CDR1 is SGHAT and CDR2 is FQNNGV. The CDR3 covers 14 residues. Trimming cost V 5 bases and J 1 base; bases outside gene matches: 4. In nucleotides, the CDR3 is TGTGCCAGCAGCCTGGGACAGTTCCAAGAGACCCAGTACTTC. It encodes CASSLGQFQETQYF. Full variable domain (remainder filled in from reference TRBV11-2 and TRBJ2-5): EAGVAQSPRYKIIEKRQSVAFWCNPISGHATLYWYQQILGQGPKLLIQFQNNGVVDDSQLPKDRFSAERLKGVDSTLKIQPAKLEDSAVYLCASSLGQFQETQYFGPGTRLLVL.

The V call is TRBV11-3, the J call TRBJ2-3, with 7 bases fitting TRBD2. V dropped 5 bases and J dropped 4; count of bases not matched to a gene: 3. The CDR3 runs to 13 residues. The germline gives CDR1 SGHNT, CDR2 YENEEA. The CDR3 DNA reads TGTGCCAGCAGCCGAGCGGGACCAGATACGCAGTATTTT. This sequence encodes CASSRAGPDTQYF. The full variable domain, rest sourced from reference TRBV11-3 and TRBJ2-3, is EAGVVQSPRYKIIEKKQPVAFWCNPISGHNTLYWYLQNLGQGPELLIRYENEEAVDDSQLPKDRFSAERLKGVDSTLKIQPAELGDSAVYLCASSRAGPDTQYFGPGTRLTVL.

This rearrangement joins TRBV3-1 (or the pseudogene TRBV3-2) to TRBJ2-1; 11 bases map to TRBD1. The trim removed 2 bases at V and 6 bases at J, leaving 9 bases unmatched. The CDR3 is 17 amino acids. Germline values: CDR1 LGHDT, CDR2 YNNKEL (reference sequence). The CDR3 sequence is CASSQRAGTGGSNEQFF. CDR3 bases: TGTGCCAGCAGCCAACGCGCCGGGACAGGGGGTTCCAATGAGCAGTTCTTC.

About this clone itself: The sample holds other DNA sequences that translate to the same CDR3. The genes are TRBV27 and TRBJ1-5, with TRBD1 matching 7 bases. V dropped 5 bases and J dropped 2; count of bases not matched to a gene: 6. The germline CDR1 and CDR2 sequences are MNHEY and SMNVEV (reference sequence). The CDR3 contains 15 residues. The CDR3 loop is CASSPGGPRNQPQHF. For the CDR3, the DNA is TGTGCCAGCAGTCCAGGGGGGCCTCGCAATCAGCCCCAGCATTTT.

V usage is TRBV5-4 and J usage is TRBJ2-1, with D possibly matching TRBD1 (6 bases). V was clipped by 4 bases and J by 10 bases, with 12 bases between them. The CDR3 extends over 12 amino acids. The V gene's germline CDR1 is SGHNT and CDR2 YYREEE (reference sequence). CDR3 nucleotide sequence: TGTGCCAGCAGCCAACAGGGCGGAGAGCAGTTCTTC. Translated: CASSQQGGEQFF.

This rearrangement joins TRBV23-1 to TRBJ1-1, with D perhaps TRBD1 (5 bases). TRBV23-1 is placed among ORFs of uncertain function. The CDR3 spans 17 residues. Deletions cut 0 bases from V and 1 base from J, with 15 bases between. As DNA, the CDR3 is TGCGCCAGCAGTCAATCGGTCGCAGGGTGCCCGAACACTGAAGCTTTCTTT. Translating gives CASSQSVAGCPNTEAFF.

A few counts support this clone. CDR3 residues: CATSGGSGSRGVYNEQFF. The CDR3 bases are TGTGCCACCAGTGGAGGCAGCGGGAGTCGTGGAGTTTACAATGAGCAGTTCTTC. The J gene is TRBJ2-1, the V gene TRBV24-1, with TRBD2 matching over 8 bases. The CDR3 loop spans 18 amino acids. Germline V lookup: CDR1 KGHDR, CDR2 SFDVKD. The ends lost 5 bases at V and 4 bases at J; junction bases unmatched: 15.

This sequence joins TRBV12-3 or TRBV12-4 and TRBJ1-5, with a tentative D call TRBD1 (5 bases). The CDR3 covers 13 residues. With 4 bases removed from V and 5 bases from J, the gap between germline ends came to 9 bases. The CDR3: CASSYRIDQPQHF. The CDR3 bases are TGTGCCAGCAGTTACAGGATTGATCAGCCCCAGCATTTT.

About this clone itself: One end of the junction fails to match germline, which may point to a read error. The V and J genes are TRBV4-2 and TRBJ2-1; TRBD2 matches at 9 bases. CDR3 length: 15 residues. Germline V gene data show CDR1 as LGHNA and CDR2 as YNFKEQ. The CDR3 DNA sequence: TGTGCCGGCAGCGCGACTAGCGGAACTTACAATGAGCAGTTCTTC. Its translation is CAGSATSGTYNEQFF.

V gene TRBV6-5 combines with J gene TRBJ2-7; weak D call: TRBD1 (6 bases). The CDR3 consists of 14 residues. Between the trimmed V and J ends, which lost 2 bases and 3 bases, there was a span of 11 bases. Germline V gene data show CDR1 as MNHEY and CDR2 as SVGAGI. CDR3 sequence: CASSYGGASYEQYF. As DNA, the CDR3 is TGTGCCAGCAGTTACGGGGGCGCGAGCTACGAGCAGTACTTC.

The chain recombines TRBV6-5 with TRBJ2-3; 7 bases line up with TRBD2. Trimming took 0 bases from V and 3 from J; bases not matched to a gene: 6. Germline values: CDR1 MNHEY, CDR2 SVGAGI. The CDR3 runs 16 residues. CDR3 in DNA: TGTGCCAGCAGTTACTCGAATACGGGAGGAACAGATACGCAGTATTTT. It encodes CASSYSNTGGTDTQYF.

The chain joins TRBV4-3 to TRBJ1-2; D may be TRBD1 (5 bases). Germline CDR1 and CDR2: LGHNA and YSLEER. V gave up 0 bases and J gave up 7 bases, with 12 bases separating them. The CDR3 loop spans 14 amino acids. The CDR3 here is CASSQDPRVGGYTF. CDR3 nucleotides: TGCGCCAGCAGCCAAGATCCCAGGGTAGGTGGCTACACCTTC.

This chain joins TRBV7-3 and TRBJ2-2, with no clear D. Germline V gene sequence: CDR1 SGHTA, CDR2 FQGTGA. There are 15 residues in the CDR3. Trimming took 5 bases from V and 5 from J, leaving 15 bases between them. The chain's CDR3 is CASSPSILRTGELFF. The CDR3 DNA sequence: TGTGCCAGCAGCCCCAGTATTTTGCGGACCGGGGAGCTGTTTTTT.

V is TRBV6-1 and J is TRBJ2-1; 9 positions agree with TRBD2. V was clipped by 3 bases and J by 3 bases; unmatched bases: 9. CDR3 length: 17 amino acids. CDR1 and CDR2 from the germline V gene are MNHNS and SASEGT. CDR3 bases: TGTGCCAGCAGTGAGTCCCCGACTAGCGGAAACTACAATGAGCAGTTCTTC. Protein product: CASSESPTSGNYNEQFF.

This chain links TRBV7-8 with TRBJ1-1; 12 bases align to TRBD1. This CDR3 is 14 amino acids long. Trimming removed 5 bases from V and 10 bases from J; junction bases left unmatched: 8. Germline V lookup: CDR1 SGHVS, CDR2 FQNEAQ. The CDR3 coding sequence is TGTGCCAGCAGCCTGGGACAGGGGGCTGTCGGAGCTTTCTTT. This gives the protein CASSLGQGAVGAFF.

The chain is built from TRBV15 and TRBJ1-4; 7 nucleotides match TRBD1. Per the germline V gene, CDR1 is LNHNV and CDR2 is YYDKDF (reference sequence). V was pared by 3 bases and J by 2 bases, with 3 bases of the junction left unmatched. The CDR3 sequence is 15 residues long. CDR3 in DNA: TGTGCCACCAGCAGCCCAGGGGGGACTAATGAAAAACTGTTTTTT. It encodes CATSSPGGTNEKLFF.

The chain links TRBV28 to TRBJ2-1; D remains unclear. The germline gives CDR1 MDHEN, CDR2 SYDVKM. The V end lost 7 bases, the J end lost 0 bases, and 10 bases lay between the germline ends. The CDR3 runs to 14 residues. The CDR3: CASTAGRSYNEQFF. DNA of the CDR3: TGTGCCAGCACTGCAGGCCGCTCCTACAATGAGCAGTTCTTC.

CDR3 region: CASSLGTSGMLETQYF. The CDR3 nucleotides read TGCGCCAGCAGCTTGGGGACTAGCGGGATGCTAGAGACCCAGTACTTC. The chain joins TRBV5-1 to TRBJ2-5; 12 bases agree with TRBD2. The CDR3 is 16 residues long. Germline V gene lookup returns CDR1 SGHRS and CDR2 YFSETQ. Germline trimming cut 0 bases from V and 4 bases from J; bases unmatched to any gene: 4. Based on the CDR3 plus reference TRBV5-1 and TRBJ2-5, the full variable domain is KAGVTQTPRYLIKTRGQQVTLSCSPISGHRSVSWYQQTPGQGLQFLFEYFSETQRNKGNFPGRFSGRQFSNSRSEMNVSTLELGDSALYLCASSLGTSGMLETQYFGPGTRLLVL.

This chain connects TRBV3-1 (or the pseudogene TRBV3-2) to TRBJ2-2, with 8 bases fitting TRBD2. CDR3 length: 16 amino acids. V shed 3 bases and J 1 base; nucleotides not matched to a gene: 4. Germline values: CDR1 LGHDT, CDR2 YNNKEL (reference sequence). CDR3 DNA sequence: TGTGCCAGCAGCCACACCGGGACTAGGAACACCGGGGAGCTGTTTTTT. This codes for CASSHTGTRNTGELFF.

V is TRBV28 and J is TRBJ2-7; D gene ambiguous. CDR3 size: 12 residues. Per germline, CDR1 MDHEN and CDR2 SYDVKM. The V end was cut by 3 bases, the J end by 4 bases, with 7 bases between. The chain's CDR3 is CASSFGWYEQYF. In nucleotides, the CDR3 is TGTGCCAGCAGTTTCGGGTGGTACGAGCAGTACTTC.

This clone was detected once. The chain uses TRBV3-1 (or the pseudogene TRBV3-2) and TRBJ1-4, with 8 positions matching TRBD1. The V segment lost 1 base and the J segment 3 bases; nucleotides outside the gene matches: 7. The CDR3 loop spans 17 amino acids. CDR1 and CDR2 (germline): LGHDT, YNNKEL (reference sequence). DNA of the CDR3: TGTGCCAGCAGCCAAGTAGGCGCCAGGGGGCCTAATGAAAAACTGTTTTTT. The encoded protein is CASSQVGARGPNEKLFF.